This T cell receptor (beta chain) was recovered during a study of blood T cell repertoires in COVID-19. Sequenced by immunoSEQ multiplex PCR; TCRdb stores in-frame clones only, minus some. The sample holds roughly 180,000 clones, 82% seen once. This CDR3 comprises 16 residues. Germline trimming cut 2 bases from V and 7 bases from J; bases unmatched to any gene: 7. The germline gives CDR1 SGHVS, CDR2 FNYEAQ. The sample was peripheral blood. The TCR sequence derives from a woman over 75 with active or convalescent COVID-19. The chain couples TRBV7-6 to TRBJ2-2, with TRBD2 identical over 10 bases. The CDR3 DNA reads as TGTGCCAGCAGCTTATTTCAAGCGGGAGGGGTCGGGGAGCTGTTTTTT. Protein sequence: CASSLFQAGGVGELFF. Full variable domain (missing parts from reference TRBV7-6 and TRBJ2-2): GAGVSQSPRYKVTKRGQDVALRCDPISGHVSLYWYRQALGQGPEFLTYFNYEAQQDKSGLPNDRFSAERPEGSISTLTIQRTEQRDSAMYRCASSLFQAGGVGELFFGEGSRLTVL.